This passage covers 21 T cell receptor beta chains from one sample sequenced in a study of blood T cell repertoires in COVID-19. Measured with immunoSEQ multiplex PCR; TCRdb has only the in-frame clones, and not every one. The sample records about 210,000 clones, roughly four fifths being singletons. Sequencing used peripheral blood. These receptors all stem from a woman aged 45-59 years with active or convalescent COVID-19.

V and J are TRBV3-1 (or the pseudogene TRBV3-2) and TRBJ1-2; 10 bases map to TRBD1. The CDR3 spans 14 residues. Per the germline V gene, CDR1 is LGHDT and CDR2 is YNNKEL (reference sequence). V shed 6 bases and J 6 bases; nucleotides not matched to a gene: 7. CDR3 protein: CASRDRDRGHGYTF. Here the CDR3 DNA reads TGTGCCAGCAGAGACCGGGACAGGGGACATGGCTACACCTTC.

The chain carries TRBV9 and TRBJ2-2, with 9 bases lining up with TRBD1. Germline V lookup: CDR1 SGDLS, CDR2 YYNGEE. This CDR3 spans 14 amino acids. The junction had 5 bases not matched to a gene; V was cut back by 4 bases and J by 7 bases. The CDR3 loop reads CASSPGTGSGELFF. The DNA for the CDR3 is TGTGCCAGCAGCCCCGGGACAGGGAGCGGGGAGCTGTTTTTT.

The rearrangement uses TRBV18 and TRBJ2-5, with TRBD1 as a possible D gene (5 bases). The CDR3 contains 14 residues. Per the germline V gene, CDR1 is KGHSH and CDR2 is LQKENI. Deletions cut 3 bases from V and 2 bases from J, with 10 bases between. The CDR3 DNA reads TGTGCCAGCTCACCCTCACAGGTTCAAGAGACCCAGTACTTC. Protein sequence: CASSPSQVQETQYF.

This clone was detected once. The gene calls are TRBV7-3 and TRBJ2-3; 11 positions agree with TRBD2. Losses at the gene ends were 5 bases for V and 0 bases for J; bases not matched to a gene: 10. Germline V CDR1 and CDR2: SGHTA, FQGTGA. There are 18 residues in the CDR3. The CDR3 protein is CASSPNRLAGLSTDTQYF. Here the CDR3 DNA reads TGTGCCAGCAGCCCAAACAGACTAGCGGGACTTAGCACAGATACGCAGTATTTT.

The gene calls are TRBV5-1 and TRBJ1-4; the D gene is possibly TRBD1 (5 bases). This CDR3 is 14 amino acids long. The V and J ends lost 7 bases and 6 bases respectively, with 16 bases between them. CDR1 and CDR2 (germline): SGHRS, YFSETQ. CDR3 amino acids: CASRQGNGYEKLFF. The CDR3 bases are TGCGCCAGCCGGCAGGGAAATGGATATGAAAAACTGTTTTTT.

V is TRBV24-1 and J is TRBJ1-2; 11 nucleotides agree with TRBD1. The CDR3 extends over 16 amino acids. The germline gives CDR1 KGHDR, CDR2 SFDVKD. V lost 4 bases and J lost 6; bases outside the gene matches: 9. As DNA, the CDR3 is TGTGCCACCAGTGAATCTCCCGGGACAGGGGGTGATGGCTACACCTTC. This gives the protein CATSESPGTGGDGYTF.

This rearrangement joins TRBV6-5 to TRBJ2-4; TRBD1 aligns across 9 bases. With 8 bases clipped from V and 9 bases from J, the junction kept 11 bases outside the gene matches. Germline V gene data show CDR1 as MNHEY and CDR2 as SVGAGI. The CDR3 consists of 14 residues. The CDR3 sequence is CASSLRDRDAIQYF. The CDR3 DNA reads TGTGCCAGCTCGCTCCGGGACAGGGACGCCATTCAGTACTTC.

This clone was observed at least ten times. V usage is TRBV10-2 and J usage is TRBJ1-3; no clear D. The CDR3 is 14 residues long. Deletions cut 6 bases from V and 0 bases from J, with 9 bases between. Looked up from germline, CDR1 is WSHSY and CDR2 is SAAADI. CDR3 amino acids: CASREPGSGNTIYF. CDR3 bases: TGCGCCAGCAGAGAACCAGGCTCTGGAAACACCATATATTTT.

The V and J genes are TRBV7-6 and TRBJ2-2, with a weak D call TRBD2 (6 bases). CDR1 and CDR2 from the germline V gene are SGHVS and FNYEAQ. Trimming stripped 4 bases from V and 4 bases from J, with 19 bases between. The CDR3 is made up of 17 amino acids. CDR3 loop: CASSSGRPGAGTGELFF. The CDR3 DNA sequence: TGTGCCAGCAGCTCAGGAAGGCCGGGAGCGGGCACCGGGGAGCTGTTTTTT.

V is TRBV6-5 and J is TRBJ1-2, with D possibly TRBD1 on 5 matching bases. The ends were cut back, 5 bases at V and 3 bases at J, with 10 bases in the middle. The V gene's germline CDR1 is MNHEY and CDR2 SVGAGI. CDR3 size: 13 residues. DNA for the CDR3: TGTGCCAGCAGTATGACAGCAGACTATGGCTACACCTTC. Encoded protein: CASSMTADYGYTF.

The chain has TRBV2 and TRBJ2-5, with TRBD2 matching over 7 bases. Germline V CDR1 and CDR2: SNHLY, FYNNEI. After removal of 3 bases from V and 4 bases from J, the junction contained 8 bases not matched to a gene. This CDR3 spans 15 amino acids. The CDR3 DNA follows: TGTGCCAGCAGTGAGCGGAGCGGGAATGGAGAGACCCAGTACTTC. It yields the protein CASSERSGNGETQYF. Variable domain in full (rest from reference TRBV2 and TRBJ2-5): EPEVTQTPSHQVTQMGQEVILRCVPISNHLYFYWYRQILGQKVEFLVSFYNNEISEKSEIFDDQFSVERPDGSNFTLKIRSTKLEDSAMYFCASSERSGNGETQYFGPGTRLLVL.

This clone was detected a few times. The V call is TRBV6-5, the J call TRBJ1-6; D possibly corresponds to TRBD1 (6 bases). Germline V gives CDR1 MNHEY, CDR2 SVGAGI. The CDR3 spans 15 residues. V dropped 5 bases and J dropped 10 bases, with 18 bases sitting between them. CDR3 in DNA: TGTGCCAGCAGTCCACCCGGGGGGCGAAACTCACCCCTCCACTTT. As protein: CASSPPGGRNSPLHF.

This clone has only a few counts. At the DNA level, this CDR3 is encoded by other sequences in the same sample as well. The chain links TRBV3-1 (or the pseudogene TRBV3-2) to TRBJ1-2, with D maybe TRBD1 (6 bases). This CDR3 has 16 residues. V lost 4 bases to trimming and J lost 5 bases, with 20 bases between them. The germline gives CDR1 LGHDT, CDR2 YNNKEL (reference sequence). CDR3 coding DNA: TGTGCCAGCAGCCCCGATAAGGGGGGGTTCTTGTATGGCTACACCTTC. It specifies CASSPDKGGFLYGYTF.

The chain recombines TRBV27 with TRBJ1-2; TRBD1 aligns across 10 bases. The CDR3 is 13 residues long. V shed 8 bases and J 10 bases; nucleotides not matched to a gene: 10. CDR1 is MNHEY, CDR2 SMNVEV, per germline (reference sequence). The CDR3 DNA sequence: TGTGCCAGCTACGCCGGGGACAGGGGACACTACACCTTC. It encodes CASYAGDRGHYTF.

The chain uses TRBV5-4 and TRBJ1-1; perhaps TRBD1 as D (6 bases). Germline V CDR1 and CDR2: SGHNT, YYREEE (reference sequence). This CDR3 is built from 15 residues. Trimming stripped 0 bases from V and 5 bases from J, with 14 bases between. CDR3 sequence (DNA): TGTGCCAGCAGCTTGGCGGCGGGGGCAAATACTGAAGCTTTCTTT. Encoded protein: CASSLAAGANTEAFF.

This chain connects TRBV28 to TRBJ2-3, with D perhaps matching TRBD1 (6 bases). Germline V gene sequence: CDR1 MDHEN, CDR2 SYDVKM. The CDR3 sequence is 15 residues long. Trimming cost V 3 bases and J 1 base, with 11 bases left between them. CDR3 amino acids: CASSFLGARTDTQYF. The CDR3 DNA follows: TGTGCCAGCAGTTTTTTGGGGGCACGCACAGATACGCAGTATTTT.

This chain uses TRBV5-1 with TRBJ1-4, with 9 bases that match TRBD1. CDR1 and CDR2 (germline): SGHRS, YFSETQ. Trimming took 5 bases from V and 6 from J; bases not matched to a gene: 11. CDR3 length: 16 residues. The CDR3 sequence: CASRNSQGQGDEKLFF. CDR3 coding DNA: TGCGCCAGCAGGAACTCCCAGGGACAGGGCGATGAAAAACTGTTTTTT.

V gene TRBV10-3 combines with J gene TRBJ1-1; TRBD1 is a possible D gene (6 bases). The CDR3 consists of 11 residues. Looked up from germline, CDR1 is ENHRY and CDR2 is SYGVKD. V lost 5 bases and J lost 6, with 7 bases in between. CDR3 sequence (DNA): TGTGCCATCAGTACAGGGCCTGAAGCTTTCTTT. Translation gives CAISTGPEAFF.

A note on this clone: Different DNA sequences within this sample yield the same CDR3. The CDR3 DNA reads TGTGCCAGCAGTGGGGACAGGGGCAACACCGGGGAGCTGTTTTTT. The encoded protein is CASSGDRGNTGELFF. The genes are TRBV2 and TRBJ2-2; 10 bases fit TRBD1. The CDR3 totals 15 residues. The V segment lost 4 bases and the J segment 2 bases; nucleotides outside the gene matches: 1. Germline CDR1 reads SNHLY; CDR2 reads FYNNEI.

This chain connects TRBV30 to TRBJ1-6, with 7 positions matching TRBD1. The trim removed 3 bases at V and 6 bases at J, leaving 11 bases unmatched. This CDR3 comprises 16 residues. Germline V CDR1 and CDR2: GTSNPN, SVGIG (reference sequence). The CDR3 DNA reads TGTGCCTGGAGCGGCCTAAGGGGGCTCTTTAATTCACCCCTCCACTTT. This sequence encodes CAWSGLRGLFNSPLHF.

The chain uses TRBV6-4 and TRBJ2-7; a weak D match, TRBD2 (5 bases). The CDR3 consists of 15 residues. Germline V lookup: CDR1 MRHNA, CDR2 SNTAGT. V shed 3 bases and J shed 3 bases, with 15 bases lying between them. CDR3: CASSEGPTGIYEQYF. CDR3 coding DNA: TGTGCCAGCAGTGAAGGTCCCACGGGAATCTACGAGCAGTACTTC.